This T cell receptor (beta chain) appears in the sequencing data of a study of tumor-infiltrating lymphocytes in oesophageal squamous cell carcinoma. TCRdb re-called the PCR reads through MiXCR, storing one row per CDR3 protein. Of some 12,000 distinct CDR3 sequences listed, approximately 50% were seen once; the top ten hold around 42%. The sequence derives from a female donor with esophageal squamous cell carcinoma. Sample: esophageal tumor tissue.

Here the CDR3 DNA reads TGTGCCAGCAGTTTGAACGGGGGTGGACAAGAGACCCAGTACTTC. Protein product: CASSLNGGGQETQYF. V is TRBV12-3 or TRBV12-4 and J is TRBJ2-1, with a possible D match to TRBD2 (6 bases). The DNA end favors TRBJ2-5, so the J call may be wrong. The CDR3 has 15 amino acids.